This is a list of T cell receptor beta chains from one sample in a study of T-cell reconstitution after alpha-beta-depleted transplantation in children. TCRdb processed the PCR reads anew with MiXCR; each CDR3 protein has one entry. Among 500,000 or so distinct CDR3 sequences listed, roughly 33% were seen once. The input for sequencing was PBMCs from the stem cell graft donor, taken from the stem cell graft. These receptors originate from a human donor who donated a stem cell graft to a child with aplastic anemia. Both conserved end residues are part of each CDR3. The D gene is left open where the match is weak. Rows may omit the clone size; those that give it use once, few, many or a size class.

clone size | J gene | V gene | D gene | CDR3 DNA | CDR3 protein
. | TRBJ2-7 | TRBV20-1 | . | TGCAGTGCGAGACCCCCCTCCTCCTACGAGCAGTACTTC | CSARPPSSYEQYF
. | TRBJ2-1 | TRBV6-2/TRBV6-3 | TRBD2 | TGTGCCAGCATGCCAGGGGGGAGGACTAGCGGGAGGGGCACCTACAATGAGCAGTTCTTC | CASMPGGRTSGRGTYNEQFF
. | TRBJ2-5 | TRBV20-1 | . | TGCAGTGCTAGCCGTCAAGAGACCCAGTACTTC | CSASRQETQYF
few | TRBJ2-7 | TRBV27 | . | TGTGCCAGCAGTCCCCTGGGGTTAAACGAGCAGTACTTC | CASSPLGLNEQYF
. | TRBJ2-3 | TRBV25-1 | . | TGTGCCAGCAGTGGGACCGAATCCCCCACAGATACGCAGTATTTT | CASSGTESPTDTQYF
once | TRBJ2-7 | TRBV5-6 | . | TGTGCCAGCAGCTTCGGAGGGGGTTCCGCCTACGAGCAGTACTTC | CASSFGGGSAYEQYF
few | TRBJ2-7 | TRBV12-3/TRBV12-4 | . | TGTGCCAGCAGTTTTGGGGCGGACGAGCAGTACTTC | CASSFGADEQYF
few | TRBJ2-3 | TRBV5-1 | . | TGCGCCAGCAGCTTGGACGGGATCGGCACAGATACGCAGTATTTT | CASSLDGIGTDTQYF
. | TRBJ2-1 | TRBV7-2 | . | TGTGCCAGCAGCTTAGTGTCTAGGCGGGATGAGCAGTTCTTC | CASSLVSRRDEQFF
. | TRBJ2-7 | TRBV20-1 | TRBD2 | TGCAGTGCCTTACTAGCGGGAGGACCATACGAGCAGTACTTC | CSALLAGGPYEQYF
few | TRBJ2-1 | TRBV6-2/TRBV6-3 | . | TGTGCCAGCAGTATCCGGGACTCACTAGGAAATGAGCAGTTCTTC | CASSIRDSLGNEQFF
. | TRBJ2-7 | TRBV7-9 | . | TGTGCCAGCAGCCCGCCAGGCTTTCGAACCTACGAGCAGTACTTC | CASSPPGFRTYEQYF
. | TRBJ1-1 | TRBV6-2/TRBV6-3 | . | TGTGCCAGCAGATCCAAGACTGGTCTGAACACTGAAGCTTTCTTT | CASRSKTGLNTEAFF
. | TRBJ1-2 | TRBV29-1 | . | TGCAGCGTTGCTGGGACGGGAGACTATGGCTACACCTTC | CSVAGTGDYGYTF
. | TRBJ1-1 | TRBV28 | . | TGTGCCAGCAGTTTACCGGCAGCTCCGAACACTGAAGCTTTCTTT | CASSLPAAPNTEAFF
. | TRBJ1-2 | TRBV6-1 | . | TGTGCCAGCAGACCACAGGGTCTCGGCTATGGCTACACCTTC | CASRPQGLGYGYTF
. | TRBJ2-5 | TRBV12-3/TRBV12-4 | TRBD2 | TGTGCCAGCAGTTTTTTTGGATCGCCTAGCGGGATGCAGGACCAAGAGACCCAGTACTTC | CASSFFGSPSGMQDQETQYF
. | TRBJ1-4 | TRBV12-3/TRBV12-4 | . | TGTGCCAGCAGTTTATTGAACTACGGGAGTGAAAAACTGTTTTTT | CASSLLNYGSEKLFF
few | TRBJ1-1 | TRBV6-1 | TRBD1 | TGTGCCAGCAGTGGGCGGACAGGGGTTGGGAACACTGAAGCTTTCTTT | CASSGRTGVGNTEAFF
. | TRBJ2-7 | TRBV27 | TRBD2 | TGTGCCAGCAGAGCTAGCGGGAGACGCGACGAGCAGTACTTC | CASRASGRRDEQYF
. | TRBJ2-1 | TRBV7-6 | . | TGTGCCAGCAGCTTAGACGGTGGGGCCGGGAACACCTACAATGAGCAGTTCTTC | CASSLDGGAGNTYNEQFF
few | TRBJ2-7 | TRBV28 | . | TGTGCCAGCAGTTTAATTGCGGGGTCCTACGAGCAGTACTTC | CASSLIAGSYEQYF
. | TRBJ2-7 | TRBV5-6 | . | TGTGCCAGCAGCTCGGCCCAGGAGCCCTACGAGCAGTACTTC | CASSSAQEPYEQYF
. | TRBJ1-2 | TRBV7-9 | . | TGTGCCAGCAGCTTTGGGGCGGACAGCGACCCTAGTGGCTACACCTTC | CASSFGADSDPSGYTF
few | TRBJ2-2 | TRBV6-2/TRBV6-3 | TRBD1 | TGTGCCAGCAGTTTCCAGACAGGGTACACCGGGGAGCTGTTTTTT | CASSFQTGYTGELFF
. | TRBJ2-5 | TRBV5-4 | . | TGTGCCAGCAGCAGGAATAGCGACCAAGAGACCCAGTACTTC | CASSRNSDQETQYF
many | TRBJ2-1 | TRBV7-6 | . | TGTGCCAGCAGCTTAGAGGGTCGTAGCGAGTACAATGAGCAGTTCTTC | CASSLEGRSEYNEQFF
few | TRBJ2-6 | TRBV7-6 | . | TGTGCCAGCAGCTTACAGACCGCGAGCTCTGGGGCCAACGTCCTGACTTTC | CASSLQTASSGANVLTF
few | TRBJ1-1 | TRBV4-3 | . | TGCGCCAGCAGCCAAGAGCCGCAGGTTGCTGAAGCTTTCTTT | CASSQEPQVAEAFF
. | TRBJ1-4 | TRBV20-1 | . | TGCAGTGCTAGAGCGGGAGGAGCAGAAAAACTGTTTTTT | CSARAGGAEKLFF
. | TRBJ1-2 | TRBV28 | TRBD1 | TGTGCCAGCAGTCCAGGACAGGGATCTGGGGGCTACACCTTC | CASSPGQGSGGYTF
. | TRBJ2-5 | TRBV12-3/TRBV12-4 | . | TGTGCCAGCAGTGGGACCGGGACTGAGAGGTGGAAGACCCAGTACTTC | CASSGTGTERWKTQYF
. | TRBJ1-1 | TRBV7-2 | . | TGTGCCAGCAGCACAGGTGGGGAAACCAACACTGAAGCTTTCTTT | CASSTGGETNTEAFF
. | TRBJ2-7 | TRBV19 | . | TGTGCCAGTAGTATTTCACTAGTTTTAGGCGAGCAGTACTTC | CASSISLVLGEQYF
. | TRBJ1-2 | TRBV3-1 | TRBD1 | TGTGCCAGCACTCGAGGACAGGGGGCAGGTGGCTACACCTTC | CASTRGQGAGGYTF
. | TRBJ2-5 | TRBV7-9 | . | TGTGCCAGCAGCTTTGACAGCCAAGAGACCCAGTACTTC | CASSFDSQETQYF
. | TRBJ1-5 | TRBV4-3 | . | TGCGCCAGCAGCCAAGTGGAAGGACACCCTCTGTGGGGCAATCAGCCCCAGCATTTT | CASSQVEGHPLWGNQPQHF
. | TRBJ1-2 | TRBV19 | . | TGTGCCAGTAGTAATCCGGGACGGGAGCACCAGTTCCACGGCTACACCTTC | CASSNPGREHQFHGYTF
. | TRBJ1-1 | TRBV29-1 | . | TGCAGCGTTGAAGTGTCGGGGAACACTGAAGCTTTCTTT | CSVEVSGNTEAFF
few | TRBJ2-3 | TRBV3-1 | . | TGTGCCAGCAGCCCTTCCCAACTACGGGAGACCAGCACGGACTCAAGCACAGATACGCAGTATTTT | CASSPSQLRETSTDSSTDTQYF